This entry lists 27 T cell receptor beta chains sequenced from one sample in a study of control samples from healthy donors and cancer patients. Here immunoSEQ multiplex PCR was the method, and the copy in TCRdb shows in-frame clones only, minus some. The top ten hold around 1.8% of the sample, which has 95,000 to 150,000 clones, about 90% seen once. Sequenced sample: blood. Receptors were obtained from a man aged 18 to 35 in good health.

This CDR3 is CASSLNRVTEAFF. The CDR3 bases are TGTGCCAGCAGTTTGAATAGGGTAACTGAAGCTTTCTTT. The V call is TRBV12-3 or TRBV12-4, the J call TRBJ1-1; D ambiguous. The CDR3 spans 13 residues. V was clipped by 3 bases and J by 5 bases, with 10 bases between them.

The chain combines TRBV19 with TRBJ1-1; no definite D call. V lost 9 bases to trimming and J lost 7 bases, with 21 bases between them. CDR1 LNHDA and CDR2 SQIVND come from the germline V gene (reference sequence). The CDR3 has 14 residues. CDR3 nucleotide sequence: TGTGCCAGCAGTGAGGCGAGGAGTAGAGGTGAAGCTTTCTTT. Translation: CASSEARSRGEAFF.

The chain is built from TRBV6-5 and TRBJ2-1; D ambiguous. Germline V gene data show CDR1 as MNHEY and CDR2 as SVGAGI. Trimming took 0 bases from V and 4 from J, leaving 10 bases between them. This CDR3 has 15 residues. CDR3 coding DNA: TGTGCCAGCAGTTACTCGTCGAACGAATACAATGAGCAGTTCTTC. Amino acid sequence: CASSYSSNEYNEQFF.

The chain links TRBV14 to TRBJ2-4, with D maybe TRBD1 (6 bases). CDR3 length: 13 residues. Trimming removed 4 bases from V and 6 bases from J, with 10 bases in between. Per germline, CDR1 SGHDN and CDR2 FVKESK. In nucleotides, the CDR3 is TGTGCCAGCAGCCGGGCAGGGGCAAACATTCAGTACTTC. As protein: CASSRAGANIQYF.

The chain carries TRBV5-1 and TRBJ2-5, with TRBD1 matching 9 bases. Germline V gene lookup returns CDR1 SGHRS and CDR2 YFSETQ. Trimming at V came to 1 base and at J to 5 bases, leaving 3 bases not matched to a gene. The CDR3 runs to 14 residues. CDR3 coding DNA: TGCGCCAGCAGCTTGACAGGGGGCAGGGAGACCCAGTACTTC. Protein product: CASSLTGGRETQYF.

The V gene is TRBV14, the J gene TRBJ2-7; D gene ambiguous. The V gene lost 6 bases and the J gene lost 3 bases, with 15 bases spanning the gap. The CDR3 consists of 14 residues. Germline V lookup: CDR1 SGHDN, CDR2 FVKESK. Here the CDR3 reads CASRLGPGSYEQYF. The CDR3 DNA sequence: TGTGCCAGCAGACTCGGACCGGGTAGCTACGAGCAGTACTTC. The whole variable domain, filled in from reference TRBV14 and TRBJ2-7, reads EAGVTQFPSHSVIEKGQTVTLRCDPISGHDNLYWYRRVMGKEIKFLLHFVKESKQDESGMPNNRFLAERTGGTYSTLKVQPAELEDSGVYFCASRLGPGSYEQYFGPGTRLTVT.

This chain connects TRBV6-5 to TRBJ2-7, with TRBD2 matching over 11 bases. With 6 bases clipped from V and 6 bases from J, the junction kept 7 bases outside the gene matches. This CDR3 is 14 amino acids long. CDR1 and CDR2 from the germline V gene are MNHEY and SVGAGI. The CDR3 region is CASRRTSGSAEQYF. CDR3 nucleotide sequence: TGTGCCAGCAGAAGAACTAGCGGGAGCGCCGAGCAGTACTTC.

This clone was seen a single time. V and J are TRBV6-5 and TRBJ2-3; no reliable D call. Trimming took 2 bases from V and 0 from J, leaving 9 bases between them. This CDR3 comprises 15 residues. Germline V gene lookup returns CDR1 MNHEY and CDR2 SVGAGI. For the CDR3, the DNA is TGTGCCAGCAGTTACGGAGCAGCTAGCACAGATACGCAGTATTTT. Protein: CASSYGAASTDTQYF.

V usage is TRBV5-4 and J usage is TRBJ1-1, with TRBD1 as a possible D gene (5 bases). This CDR3 spans 16 amino acids. Germline values: CDR1 SGHNT, CDR2 YYREEE (reference sequence). V was trimmed by 2 bases and J by 6 bases, leaving 20 bases between them. The CDR3 reads CASSFLTIQGGPEAFF. The DNA of the CDR3 is TGTGCCAGCAGCTTCTTAACTATCCAGGGTGGCCCTGAAGCTTTCTTT.

This clone was seen once. This chain links TRBV25-1 with TRBJ1-1, with 8 bases lining up with TRBD1. The germline gives CDR1 MGHDK, CDR2 SYGVNS. CDR3 length: 13 amino acids. The ends lost 3 bases at V and 10 bases at J; junction bases unmatched: 7. CDR3 residues: CASSDRTGGRAFF. CDR3 DNA sequence: TGTGCCAGCAGTGATCGAACAGGGGGACGAGCTTTCTTT.

The chain couples TRBV15 to TRBJ2-7; the D gene is possibly TRBD1 (5 bases). Trimming removed 0 bases at V and 7 bases at J, with 13 bases between. The germline V gene encodes CDR1 LNHNV and CDR2 YYDKDF (reference sequence). This CDR3 is built from 14 residues. Written as DNA, the CDR3 is TGTGCCACCAGCAGAGATGGCAGGGCCGGGGAGCAGTACTTC. This gives the protein CATSRDGRAGEQYF.

This clone was counted a few times. This chain links TRBV11-2 with TRBJ2-3; 8 nucleotides align to TRBD2. The V gene's germline CDR1 is SGHAT and CDR2 FQNNGV. After removal of 0 bases from V and 8 bases from J, the junction contained 7 bases not matched to a gene. The CDR3 covers 15 residues. DNA for the CDR3: TGTGCCAGCAGCTTAGAACCCAGCGGGAGTGCTACGCAGTATTTT. Its translation: CASSLEPSGSATQYF.

The chain carries TRBV10-3 and TRBJ2-3; TRBD2 matches at 12 bases. Germline-derived CDR1 and CDR2 are ENHRY and SYGVKD. J gave up 0 bases and V 2 bases, and 0 bases lay outside the gene matches. The CDR3 is made up of 16 amino acids. The CDR3 DNA sequence: TGTGCCATCAGTGAGGGACTAGCGGGAAGCACAGATACGCAGTATTTT. The encoded protein is CAISEGLAGSTDTQYF.

The chain has TRBV5-1 and TRBJ2-1; the match to TRBD2 covers 7 bases. V was clipped by 3 bases and J by 5 bases; unmatched bases: 5. This CDR3 is built from 14 residues. Germline V gene data show CDR1 as SGHRS and CDR2 as YFSETQ. The CDR3 sequence is CASSWTRGHNEQFF. In DNA form, the CDR3 reads TGCGCCAGCAGCTGGACTAGGGGCCACAATGAGCAGTTCTTC. Using reference TRBV5-1 and TRBJ2-1 for the parts outside the CDR3, the full variable domain is KAGVTQTPRYLIKTRGQQVTLSCSPISGHRSVSWYQQTPGQGLQFLFEYFSETQRNKGNFPGRFSGRQFSNSRSEMNVSTLELGDSALYLCASSWTRGHNEQFFGPGTRLTVL.

The chain links TRBV5-4 to TRBJ1-4; D might be TRBD1 (5 bases). This CDR3 spans 11 amino acids. Trimming removed 5 bases from V and 8 bases from J, with 7 bases in between. Germline V gene sequence: CDR1 SGHNT, CDR2 YYREEE (reference sequence). The CDR3 loop reads CASSGGEKLFF. In DNA, the CDR3 is TGTGCCAGCAGTGGGGGGGAAAAACTGTTTTTT.

In its sample, this clone was seen once. The chain links TRBV6-2 or TRBV6-3 to TRBJ1-2; D gene ambiguous. Between the trimmed V and J ends, which lost 4 bases and 4 bases, there was a span of 10 bases. The CDR3 covers 13 residues. Germline loops: CDR1 MNHEY, CDR2 SVGEGT. The CDR3 DNA reads as TGTGCCAGCAGTTCGGACCAGCGCTATGGCTACACCTTC. Translated, it gives CASSSDQRYGYTF.

The chain carries TRBV5-1 and TRBJ1-2; 12 bases agree with TRBD1. V shed 2 bases and J 4 bases; nucleotides not matched to a gene: 3. CDR3 size: 15 residues. Germline loops: CDR1 SGHRS, CDR2 YFSETQ. This chain's CDR3 is CASSFGTGGGYGYTF. The DNA for the CDR3 is TGCGCCAGCAGCTTTGGGACAGGGGGCGGCTATGGCTACACCTTC.

This chain links TRBV6-6 with TRBJ1-2, with D perhaps TRBD1 (5 bases). The CDR3 is made up of 15 amino acids. Germline-derived CDR1 and CDR2 are MNHNY and SVGAGI (reference sequence). Trimming removed 5 bases at V and 7 bases at J, with 20 bases between. The CDR3 spells CASSPTETGLGGYTF. In DNA, the CDR3 is TGTGCCAGCAGTCCAACCGAAACAGGCCTTGGTGGCTACACCTTC.

The gene calls are TRBV3-1 (or the pseudogene TRBV3-2) and TRBJ2-2; perhaps TRBD2 as D (5 bases). Germline V gene sequence: CDR1 LGHDT, CDR2 YNNKEL (reference sequence). The CDR3 length is 19 residues. With 2 bases removed from V and 4 bases from J, the gap between germline ends came to 23 bases. CDR3 sequence reads: CASSQSFNGNPSGTGELFF. In DNA, the CDR3 is TGTGCCAGCAGCCAATCGTTCAACGGGAACCCCAGCGGCACCGGGGAGCTGTTTTTT.

The chain is built from TRBV19 and TRBJ1-5, with D unresolved. Between the trimmed V and J ends, which lost 5 bases and 2 bases, there was a span of 19 bases. The CDR3 is 17 residues long. Germline values: CDR1 LNHDA, CDR2 SQIVND (reference sequence). CDR3 bases: TGTGCCAGTAGTCCTCGGGCCTACCCTACTGGCAATCAGCCCCAGCATTTT. It specifies CASSPRAYPTGNQPQHF.

The CDR3 loop is CASSGGLGTGELFF. The CDR3 DNA reads as TGTGCCAGCAGCGGGGGGTTAGGGACCGGGGAGCTGTTTTTT. The chain links TRBV5-4 to TRBJ2-2; D might be TRBD2 (6 bases). V lost 4 bases to trimming and J lost 5 bases, with 12 bases between them. CDR3 size: 14 residues. The V gene's germline CDR1 is SGHNT and CDR2 YYREEE (reference sequence). The full variable domain, in which reference TRBV5-4 and TRBJ2-2 provide the parts outside the CDR3, is ETGVTQSPTHLIKTRGQQVTLRCSSQSGHNTVSWYQQALGQGPQFIFQYYREEENGRGNFPPRFSGLQFPNYSSELNVNALELDDSALYLCASSGGLGTGELFFGEGSRLTVL.

This clone was found once. The chain links TRBV6-5 to TRBJ1-1; D not resolved. The germline V gene encodes CDR1 MNHEY and CDR2 SVGAGI. CDR3 length: 12 residues. The germline V and J ends were trimmed by 7 bases and 6 bases, with 12 bases remaining between them. The CDR3 DNA sequence: TGTGCCAGCAATTTGAGGGCGGCTGAAGCTTTCTTT. Protein: CASNLRAAEAFF.

The V gene is TRBV6-4, the J gene TRBJ2-1, with a possible D match to TRBD2 (5 bases). Germline assignment: CDR1 MRHNA and CDR2 SNTAGT. This CDR3 has 14 amino acids. The V and J ends lost 4 bases and 8 bases respectively, with 15 bases between them. CDR3 DNA sequence: TGTGCCAGCAGTGCTTCGACGAGCGGCTATGAGCAGTTCTTC. Its translation is CASSASTSGYEQFF.

The chain combines TRBV27 with TRBJ1-2, with 7 bases identical to TRBD1. The germline V gene has CDR1 MNHEY and CDR2 SMNVEV (reference sequence). The CDR3 is 14 amino acids. V lost 4 bases and J lost 7; bases outside the gene matches: 9. CDR3 protein: CASSSDRAVSGYTF. Written as DNA, the CDR3 is TGTGCCAGCAGTTCCGACAGGGCAGTAAGTGGCTACACCTTC.

The chain uses TRBV7-2 and TRBJ1-2; 9 bases are a match to TRBD1. Losses at the gene ends were 4 bases for V and 7 bases for J; bases not matched to a gene: 7. CDR1 is SGHTA and CDR2 is FQGNSA in the germline V gene. This CDR3 region has 14 residues. For the CDR3, the DNA is TGTGCCAGCAGCTCATTCGGGACAGGGTTTGGCTACACCTTC. This gives the protein CASSSFGTGFGYTF. The entire variable domain, with the rest obtained from reference TRBV7-2 and TRBJ1-2, is as follows: GAGVSQSPSNKVTEKGKDVELRCDPISGHTALYWYRQSLGQGLEFLIYFQGNSAPDKSGLPSDRFSAERTGGSVSTLTIQRTQQEDSAVYLCASSSFGTGFGYTFGSGTRLTVV.

This chain connects TRBV9 to TRBJ2-2; 7 nucleotides agree with TRBD1. Per the germline V gene, CDR1 is SGDLS and CDR2 is YYNGEE. The CDR3 has 15 residues. The V gene end was trimmed by 3 bases and the J gene end by 5 bases; junction bases not matched to a gene: 7. The CDR3 coding sequence is TGTGCCAGCAGCGGTTCACAGGGGCGAACCGGGGAGCTGTTTTTT. Encoded protein: CASSGSQGRTGELFF. The whole variable domain, filled in from reference TRBV9 and TRBJ2-2, reads DSGVTQTPKHLITATGQRVTLRCSPRSGDLSVYWYQQSLDQGLQFLIQYYNGEERAKGNILERFSAQQFPDLHSELNLSSLELGDSALYFCASSGSQGRTGELFFGEGSRLTVL.

The chain couples TRBV30 to TRBJ2-3; no reliable D call. This CDR3 comprises 11 residues. The V end lost 3 bases, the J end lost 2 bases, and 3 bases lay between the germline ends. Germline V CDR1 and CDR2: GTSNPN, SVGIG (reference sequence). The CDR3 region is CAWRLTDTQYF. For the CDR3, the DNA is TGTGCCTGGAGGCTCACAGATACGCAGTATTTT.